This T cell receptor (beta chain) was profiled in a study of cytomegalovirus exposure and HLA in healthy donors. Overall study results and limits: An analysis that was carried out later associated fewer than 20,000 TCR beta sequences with HLA alleles at 0.05 false discovery rate. A later analysis linked a missense variant in DCLRE1C to the trimming of TCR beta V and J genes.

A multiplex PCR was run with 60 Vbeta primers and 13 Jbeta primers. Using immunoSEQ multiplex PCR, the repertoire was profiled, and TCRdb retains in-frame clones only, with some absent. The sample shows 150,000 to 200,000 clones, 65% to 85% of them seen only once. The CDR3 consists of 19 residues. The V gene's germline CDR1 is SGDLS and CDR2 YYNGEE. Trimming at V came to 4 bases and at J to 5 bases, leaving 14 bases not matched to a gene. A note on this clone: Its antigen remains unidentified.

All donors participated as healthy donors of bone marrow. The gene calls are TRBV9 and TRBJ2-2, with 13 bases identical to TRBD2. This receptor was taken from a boy younger than 10 in good health and CMV-seronegative. Input material: PBMCs. This CDR3 reads CASSLAPLAGGPGTGELFF. CDR3 sequence (DNA): TGTGCCAGCAGCCTCGCCCCACTAGCGGGGGGGCCTGGGACCGGGGAGCTGTTTTTT.